One and the same sample provided the 12 T cell receptor beta chains below, sequenced in a study of blood T cell repertoires in COVID-19. Sequencing was performed with immunoSEQ multiplex PCR; in TCRdb, only in-frame clones are kept and a portion is missing. The sample lists 130,000 to 150,000 clones; 80% to 85% were seen once. Sequencing input: peripheral blood. Receptors were obtained from a human donor in a cohort sampled during active COVID-19.

The gene calls are TRBV3-1 (or the pseudogene TRBV3-2) and TRBJ1-5; D is uncertain. The CDR3 runs 15 residues. Trimming pared 3 bases from V and 0 bases from J, leaving 9 bases between. Germline lookup yields CDR1 LGHDT and CDR2 YNNKEL (reference sequence). Written as DNA, the CDR3 is TGTGCCAGCAGCCAGGGCCCTTATAGCAATCAGCCCCAGCATTTT. Amino acids: CASSQGPYSNQPQHF.

The rearrangement uses TRBV6-1 and TRBJ1-2; D not resolved. The CDR3 is 15 residues long. Germline-derived CDR1 and CDR2 are MNHNS and SASEGT. V gave up 0 bases and J gave up 7 bases, with 15 bases separating them. CDR3 amino acids: CASSEASPDWSGYTF. CDR3 bases: TGTGCCAGCAGTGAAGCGTCCCCAGACTGGTCTGGCTACACCTTC.

The chain joins TRBV5-6 to TRBJ2-3; 11 bases align to TRBD2. V gave up 1 base and J gave up 1 base; unmatched junction bases: 2. This CDR3 is 16 amino acids long. The V gene's germline CDR1 is SGHDT and CDR2 YYEEEE. The CDR3 DNA follows: TGTGCCAGCAGCTTGACTAGCGGGGGCCGCACAGATACGCAGTATTTT. Translated, it gives CASSLTSGGRTDTQYF.

This clone was counted a single time. The rearrangement joins TRBV13 to TRBJ1-3; 10 bases align to TRBD1. CDR1 PRHDT and CDR2 FYEKMQ come from the germline V gene (reference sequence). V was clipped by 8 bases and J by 0 bases; unmatched bases: 4. This CDR3 is built from 15 residues. The chain's CDR3 is CASGGQGDSGNTIYF. The CDR3 DNA reads TGTGCCAGCGGAGGACAGGGGGACTCTGGAAACACCATATATTTT.

The count of this clone is one. The gene calls are TRBV30 and TRBJ1-5; maybe TRBD1 (5 bases). Trimming pared 0 bases from V and 7 bases from J, leaving 13 bases between. CDR3 length equals 14 residues. Germline assignment: CDR1 GTSNPN and CDR2 SVGIG (reference sequence). Here the CDR3 reads CAWSVTGGGQPQHF. CDR3 coding DNA: TGTGCCTGGAGTGTAACCGGGGGGGGGCAGCCCCAGCATTTT.

The chain joins TRBV30 to TRBJ1-1; D ambiguous. V shed 4 bases and J shed 4 bases, with 19 bases lying between them. The CDR3 is 15 residues long. CDR1 and CDR2 (germline): GTSNPN, SVGIG (reference sequence). CDR3 nucleotides: TGTGCCTGGACGCGGGCGGGCACCCACCCCACTGAAGCTTTCTTT. This codes for CAWTRAGTHPTEAFF. Full variable domain (rest looked up from reference TRBV30 and TRBJ1-1): SQTIHQWPATLVQPVGSPLSLECTVEGTSNPNLYWYRQAAGRGLQLLFYSVGIGQISSEVPQNLSASRPQDRQFILSSKKLLLSDSGFYLCAWTRAGTHPTEAFFGQGTRLTVV.

The rearrangement links TRBV6-2 or TRBV6-3 to TRBJ1-1; no clear D. Trimming shortened V by 4 bases and J by 1 base, and 7 bases separated the two germline ends. Germline V gene data show CDR1 as MNHEY and CDR2 as SVGEGT. This CDR3 contains 13 residues. The CDR3 protein is CASSWAKNTEAFF. CDR3 nucleotide sequence: TGTGCCAGCAGTTGGGCGAAGAACACTGAAGCTTTCTTT.

V and J are TRBV5-4 and TRBJ2-1; 8 bases fit TRBD2. Losses at the gene ends were 1 base for V and 3 bases for J; bases not matched to a gene: 6. This CDR3 is built from 16 residues. In germline, CDR1 is SGHNT, CDR2 YYREEE (reference sequence). The CDR3 sequence is CASSLHGGGIYNEQFF. The DNA of the CDR3 is TGTGCCAGCAGCTTGCATGGCGGGGGGATCTACAATGAGCAGTTCTTC. The variable domain in full, completed from reference TRBV5-4 and TRBJ2-1, reads ETGVTQSPTHLIKTRGQQVTLRCSSQSGHNTVSWYQQALGQGPQFIFQYYREEENGRGNFPPRFSGLQFPNYSSELNVNALELDDSALYLCASSLHGGGIYNEQFFGPGTRLTVL.

A single count supports this clone. This rearrangement joins TRBV5-4 to TRBJ1-2, with TRBD1 as a possible D gene (6 bases). CDR3 length equals 14 residues. Trimming removed 0 bases at V and 1 base at J, with 7 bases between. Germline V lookup: CDR1 SGHNT, CDR2 YYREEE (reference sequence). CDR3 DNA: TGTGCCAGCAGCTTGGGACAGGTTAACTATGGCTACACCTTC. Amino acid sequence: CASSLGQVNYGYTF.

J is TRBJ1-2 and V is TRBV27, with 7 nucleotides matching TRBD1. With 0 bases clipped from V and 5 bases from J, the junction kept 9 bases outside the gene matches. The CDR3 has 16 residues. Germline values: CDR1 MNHEY, CDR2 SMNVEV (reference sequence). CDR3 region: CASSLSARGTEYGYTF. CDR3 nucleotide sequence: TGTGCCAGCAGTTTATCCGCCCGAGGGACAGAATATGGCTACACCTTC.

For the CDR3, the DNA is TGTGCCAGCAGCCACCGACAGGGATACGACACTGAAGCTTTCTTT. Its translation: CASSHRQGYDTEAFF. The V gene is TRBV7-9, the J gene TRBJ1-1, with 7 bases aligning to TRBD1. This CDR3 comprises 15 residues. Germline V gives CDR1 SEHNR, CDR2 FQNEAQ (reference sequence). V was pared by 5 bases and J by 3 bases, with 9 bases of the junction left unmatched.

The gene calls are TRBV7-9 and TRBJ1-2, with unresolved D. V lost 5 bases and J lost 5, with 15 bases in between. Germline V gives CDR1 SEHNR, CDR2 FQNEAQ (reference sequence). The CDR3 is 14 residues long. As DNA, the CDR3 is TGTGCCAGCAGCCCAGCGGGAGCCCCGTATGGCTACACCTTC. This encodes CASSPAGAPYGYTF.